The source of this T cell receptor beta chain is a study of T cell responses to AZD1222 COVID-19 vaccine. Notes on the study in general: No day 14 peak samples; only post-peak repertoires were characterized. Vaccine-associated CD4 TCRs ranged over spike, dominating at 160-218 and 743-854. Most donors were white British, females outnumbered males, and clonal diversity was possibly underestimated.

Here immunoSEQ multiplex PCR was the method, and the copy in TCRdb shows in-frame clones only, minus some. Of about 160,000 clones in the sample, 88% were seen once. Researchers grouped second doses given at about 4 or about 12 weeks into one pool. The germline V and J ends were trimmed by 0 bases and 14 bases, with 14 bases remaining between them. CDR1 and CDR2 from the germline V gene are MNHEY and SVGAGI. This CDR3 spans 14 amino acids. Regarding this clone: Its antigen remains unidentified.

The input for sequencing was peripheral blood, taken 28 days after the second AZD1222 dose. The chain combines TRBV6-5 with TRBJ1-6; D not certain. This sequence originates from an adult who received the AZD1222 COVID-19 vaccine. The CDR3 sequence is CASSYSITSTSLHF. The CDR3 nucleotides are TGTGCCAGCAGTTACTCGATTACATCCACGTCCCTCCACTTT.